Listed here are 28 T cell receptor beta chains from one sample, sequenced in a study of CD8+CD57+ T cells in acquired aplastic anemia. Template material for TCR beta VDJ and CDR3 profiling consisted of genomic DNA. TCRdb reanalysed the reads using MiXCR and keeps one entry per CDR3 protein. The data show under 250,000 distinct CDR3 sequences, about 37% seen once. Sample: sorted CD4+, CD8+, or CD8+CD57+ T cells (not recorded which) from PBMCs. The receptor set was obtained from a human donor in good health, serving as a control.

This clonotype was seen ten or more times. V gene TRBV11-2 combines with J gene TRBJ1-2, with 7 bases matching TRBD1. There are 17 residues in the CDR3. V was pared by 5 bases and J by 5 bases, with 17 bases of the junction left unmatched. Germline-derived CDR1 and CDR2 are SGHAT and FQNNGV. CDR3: CASSPQPGRGPTYGYTF. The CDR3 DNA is TGTGCCAGCAGCCCGCAACCCGGTAGGGGGCCCACTTATGGCTACACCTTC. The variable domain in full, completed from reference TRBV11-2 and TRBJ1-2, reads EAGVAQSPRYKIIEKRQSVAFWCNPISGHATLYWYQQILGQGPKLLIQFQNNGVVDDSQLPKDRFSAERLKGVDSTLKIQPAKLEDSAVYLCASSPQPGRGPTYGYTFGSGTRLTVV.

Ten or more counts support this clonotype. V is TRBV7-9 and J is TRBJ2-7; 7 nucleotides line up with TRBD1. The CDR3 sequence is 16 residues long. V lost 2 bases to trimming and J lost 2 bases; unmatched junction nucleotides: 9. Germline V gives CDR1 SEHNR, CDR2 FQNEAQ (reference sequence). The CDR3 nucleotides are TGTGCCAGCAGCTTATACGACAGGGAAATGGCCTACGAGCAGTACTTC. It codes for CASSLYDREMAYEQYF. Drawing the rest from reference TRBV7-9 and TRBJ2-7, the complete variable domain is DTGVSQNPRHKITKRGQNVTFRCDPISEHNRLYWYRQTLGQGPEFLTYFQNEAQLEKSRLLSDRFSAERPKGSFSTLEIQRTEQGDSAMYLCASSLYDREMAYEQYFGPGTRLTVT.

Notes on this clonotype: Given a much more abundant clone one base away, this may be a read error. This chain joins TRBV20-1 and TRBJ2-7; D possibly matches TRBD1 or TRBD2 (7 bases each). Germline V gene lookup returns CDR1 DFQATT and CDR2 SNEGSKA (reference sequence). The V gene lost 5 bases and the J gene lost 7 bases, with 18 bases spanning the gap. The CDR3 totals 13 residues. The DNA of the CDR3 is TGCAGTGCTGTCTCCAGGGGGGGCAATGAGCAGTACTTC. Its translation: CSAVSRGGNEQYF.

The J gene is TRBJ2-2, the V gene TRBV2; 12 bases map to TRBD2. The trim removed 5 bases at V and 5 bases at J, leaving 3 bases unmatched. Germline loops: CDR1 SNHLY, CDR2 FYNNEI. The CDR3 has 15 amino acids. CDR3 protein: CASSWGTSGTGELFF. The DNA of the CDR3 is TGTGCCAGCAGTTGGGGGACTAGCGGGACCGGGGAGCTGTTTTTT.

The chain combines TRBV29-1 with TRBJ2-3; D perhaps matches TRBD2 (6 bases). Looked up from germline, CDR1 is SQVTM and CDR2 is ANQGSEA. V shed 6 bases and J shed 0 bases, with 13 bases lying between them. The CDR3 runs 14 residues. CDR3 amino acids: CSVTEGTSTDTQYF. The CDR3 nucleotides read TGCAGCGTCACGGAAGGGACTAGCACAGATACGCAGTATTTT.

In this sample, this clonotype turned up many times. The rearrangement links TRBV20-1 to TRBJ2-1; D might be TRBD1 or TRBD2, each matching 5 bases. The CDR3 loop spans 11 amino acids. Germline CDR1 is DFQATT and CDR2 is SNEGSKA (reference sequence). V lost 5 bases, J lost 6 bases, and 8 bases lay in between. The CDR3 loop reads CSAGDPNEQFF. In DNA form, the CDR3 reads TGCAGTGCTGGGGACCCCAATGAGCAGTTCTTC.

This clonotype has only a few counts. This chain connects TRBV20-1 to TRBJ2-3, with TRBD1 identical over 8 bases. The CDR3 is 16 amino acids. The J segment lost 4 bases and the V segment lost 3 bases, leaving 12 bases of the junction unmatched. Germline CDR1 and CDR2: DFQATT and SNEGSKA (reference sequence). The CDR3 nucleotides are TGCAGTGCTAGTCATCCTGGCAGGGGGCGCTCAGATACGCAGTATTTT. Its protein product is CSASHPGRGRSDTQYF.

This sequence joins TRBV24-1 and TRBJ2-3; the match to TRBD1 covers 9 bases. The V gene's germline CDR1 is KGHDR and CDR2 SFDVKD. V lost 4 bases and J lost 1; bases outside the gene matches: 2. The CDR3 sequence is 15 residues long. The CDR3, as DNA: TGTGCCACCAGTGACCGGGACAGGGGCACAGATACGCAGTATTTT. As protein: CATSDRDRGTDTQYF.

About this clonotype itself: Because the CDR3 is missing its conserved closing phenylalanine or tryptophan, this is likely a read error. For the CDR3, the DNA is TGTGCCTGTAGTGGATTGAGCCACACTGAAGCTTTCCTT. Translation: CACSGLSHTEAFL. The genes are TRBV19 and TRBJ1-1, with unresolved D. Germline lookup yields CDR1 LNHDA and CDR2 SQIVND (reference sequence). This CDR3 has 13 amino acids.

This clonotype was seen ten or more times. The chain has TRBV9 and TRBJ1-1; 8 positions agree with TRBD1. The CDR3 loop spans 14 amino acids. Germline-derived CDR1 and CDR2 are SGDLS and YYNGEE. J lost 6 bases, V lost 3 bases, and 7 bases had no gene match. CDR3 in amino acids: CASSAGQGIPEAFF. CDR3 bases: TGTGCCAGCAGCGCCGGACAGGGAATCCCTGAAGCTTTCTTT.

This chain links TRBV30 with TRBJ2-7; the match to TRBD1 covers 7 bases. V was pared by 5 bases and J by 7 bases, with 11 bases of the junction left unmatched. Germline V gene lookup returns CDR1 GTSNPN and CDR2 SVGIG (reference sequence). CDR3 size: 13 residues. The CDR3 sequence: CAWSGTARREQYF. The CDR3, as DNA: TGTGCCTGGTCCGGGACAGCCCGGAGGGAGCAGTACTTC.

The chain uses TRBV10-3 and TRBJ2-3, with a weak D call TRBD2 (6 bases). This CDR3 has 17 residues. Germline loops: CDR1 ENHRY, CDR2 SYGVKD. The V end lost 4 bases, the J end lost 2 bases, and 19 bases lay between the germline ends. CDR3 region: CAISGRASGGNTDTQYF. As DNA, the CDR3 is TGTGCCATCAGTGGCCGCGCGTCGGGCGGGAACACAGATACGCAGTATTTT.

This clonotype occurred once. The CDR3 bases are TGCAGCGTTCTCGACAGGAGTTTAGGCACTGAAGCTTTCTTT. The encoded protein is CSVLDRSLGTEAFF. This sequence joins TRBV29-1 and TRBJ1-1, with a possible D match to TRBD1 (6 bases). V shed 5 bases and J shed 4 bases, with 17 bases lying between them. CDR1 and CDR2 from the germline V gene are SQVTM and ANQGSEA. The CDR3 totals 14 residues.

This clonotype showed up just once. CDR3 DNA sequence: TGCAGTGCCAAGACGGCAGGGGGCTTGAACACTGAAGCTTTCTTT. Translated, it gives CSAKTAGGLNTEAFF. The chain joins TRBV20-1 to TRBJ1-1; 8 bases align to TRBD1. The CDR3 runs 15 residues. Germline CDR1 is DFQATT and CDR2 is SNEGSKA (reference sequence). J was trimmed by 0 bases and V by 6 bases; bases with no gene match: 9.

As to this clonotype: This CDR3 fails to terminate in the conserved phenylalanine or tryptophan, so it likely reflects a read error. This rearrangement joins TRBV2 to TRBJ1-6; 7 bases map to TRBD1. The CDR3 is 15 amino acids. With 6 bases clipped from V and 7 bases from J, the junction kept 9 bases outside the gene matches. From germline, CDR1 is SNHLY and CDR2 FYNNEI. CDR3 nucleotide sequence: TGTGCCAGCAGGATGGACAGGACTAGCAATTCACCCCTCCACCTT. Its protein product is CASRMDRTSNSPLHL.

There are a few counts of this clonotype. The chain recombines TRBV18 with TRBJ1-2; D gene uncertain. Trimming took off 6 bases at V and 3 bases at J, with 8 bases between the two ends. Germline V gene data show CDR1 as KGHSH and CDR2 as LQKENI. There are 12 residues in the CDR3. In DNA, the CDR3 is TGTGCCAGCTCGAACCGAGACTATGGCTACACCTTC. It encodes CASSNRDYGYTF.

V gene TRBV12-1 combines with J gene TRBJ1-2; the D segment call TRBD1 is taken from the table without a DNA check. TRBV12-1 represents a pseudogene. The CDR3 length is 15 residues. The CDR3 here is CASSTTGQIHYGYTF. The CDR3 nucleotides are TGTGCCAGCAGCACCACGGGACAGATACACTATGGCTACACCTTC.

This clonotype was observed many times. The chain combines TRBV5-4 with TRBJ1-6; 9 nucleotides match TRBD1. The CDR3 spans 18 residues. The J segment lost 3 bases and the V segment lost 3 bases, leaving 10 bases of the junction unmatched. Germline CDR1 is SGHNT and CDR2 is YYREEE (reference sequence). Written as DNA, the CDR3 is TGTGCCAGCAGCTCAGCCGGGACAGGGCGTTTCTATAATTCACCCCTCCACTTT. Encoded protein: CASSSAGTGRFYNSPLHF.

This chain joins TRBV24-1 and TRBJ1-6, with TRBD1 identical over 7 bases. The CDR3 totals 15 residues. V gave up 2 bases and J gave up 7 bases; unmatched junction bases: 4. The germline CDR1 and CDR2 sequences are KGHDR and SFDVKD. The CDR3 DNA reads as TGTGCCACCAGTGATTCGGGACAGCTAAATTCACCCCTCCACTTT. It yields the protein CATSDSGQLNSPLHF.

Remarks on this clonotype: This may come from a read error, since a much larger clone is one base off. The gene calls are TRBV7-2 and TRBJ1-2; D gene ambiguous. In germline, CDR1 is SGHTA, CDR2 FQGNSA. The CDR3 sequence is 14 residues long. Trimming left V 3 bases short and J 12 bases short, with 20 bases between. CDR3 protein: CASSFSTGCMENTF. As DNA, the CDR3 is TGTGCCAGCAGCTTTAGCACGGGATGTATGGAGAACACCTTC. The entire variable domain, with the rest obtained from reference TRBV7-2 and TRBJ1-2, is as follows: GAGVSQSPSNKVTEKGKDVELRCDPISGHTALYWYRQSLGQGLEFLIYFQGNSAPDKSGLPSDRFSAERTGGSVSTLTIQRTQQEDSAVYLCASSFSTGCMENTFGSGTRLTVV.

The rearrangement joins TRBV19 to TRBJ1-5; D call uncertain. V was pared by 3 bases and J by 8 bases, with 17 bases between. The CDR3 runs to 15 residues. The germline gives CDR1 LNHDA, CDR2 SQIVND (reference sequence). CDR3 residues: CASSMVGGVDEPQHF. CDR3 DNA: TGTGCCAGTAGTATGGTTGGCGGGGTTGATGAGCCCCAGCATTTT.

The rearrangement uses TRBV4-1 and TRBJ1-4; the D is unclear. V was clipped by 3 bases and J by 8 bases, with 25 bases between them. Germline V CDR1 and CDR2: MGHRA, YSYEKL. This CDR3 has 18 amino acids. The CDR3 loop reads CASSHPDGVYTMIEKLFF. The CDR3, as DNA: TGCGCCAGCAGCCACCCCGACGGGGTTTACACAATGATCGAAAAACTGTTTTTT.

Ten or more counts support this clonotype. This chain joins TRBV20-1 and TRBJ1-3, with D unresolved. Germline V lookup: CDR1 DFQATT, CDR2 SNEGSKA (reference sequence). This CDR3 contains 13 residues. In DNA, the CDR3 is TGCAGCGCGAAGCTGGCCTCTGGAAACACCATATATTTT. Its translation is CSAKLASGNTIYF.

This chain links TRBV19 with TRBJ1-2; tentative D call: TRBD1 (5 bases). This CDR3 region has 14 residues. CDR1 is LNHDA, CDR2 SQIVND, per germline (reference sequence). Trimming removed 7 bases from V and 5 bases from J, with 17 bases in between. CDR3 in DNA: TGTGCCAGTACAAGCACAGGTGGGCTTTATGGCTACACCTTC. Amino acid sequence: CASTSTGGLYGYTF.

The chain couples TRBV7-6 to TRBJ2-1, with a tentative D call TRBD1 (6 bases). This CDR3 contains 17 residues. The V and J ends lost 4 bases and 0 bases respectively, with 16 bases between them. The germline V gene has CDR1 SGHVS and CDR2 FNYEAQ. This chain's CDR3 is CASSYDNTGYSYNEQFF. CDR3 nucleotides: TGTGCCAGCAGCTACGATAATACAGGGTACTCCTACAATGAGCAGTTCTTC. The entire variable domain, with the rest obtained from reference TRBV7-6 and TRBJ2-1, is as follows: GAGVSQSPRYKVTKRGQDVALRCDPISGHVSLYWYRQALGQGPEFLTYFNYEAQQDKSGLPNDRFSAERPEGSISTLTIQRTEQRDSAMYRCASSYDNTGYSYNEQFFGPGTRLTVL.

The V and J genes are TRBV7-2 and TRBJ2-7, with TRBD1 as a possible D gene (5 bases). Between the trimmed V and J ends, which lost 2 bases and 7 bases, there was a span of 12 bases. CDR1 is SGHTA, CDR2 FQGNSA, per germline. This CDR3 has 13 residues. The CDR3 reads CASSLRGVGEQYF. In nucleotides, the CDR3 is TGTGCCAGCAGCTTAAGGGGTGTGGGGGAGCAGTACTTC.

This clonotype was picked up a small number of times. CDR3 nucleotides: TGTGCCACCAGCAGAGACCGGGGTTCACCCCTCCACTTT. The encoded protein is CATSRDRGSPLHF. The V gene is TRBV15, the J gene TRBJ1-6; D remains ambiguous. Germline loops: CDR1 LNHNV, CDR2 YYDKDF (reference sequence). With 0 bases removed from V and 9 bases from J, the gap between germline ends came to 6 bases. The CDR3 runs 13 residues.

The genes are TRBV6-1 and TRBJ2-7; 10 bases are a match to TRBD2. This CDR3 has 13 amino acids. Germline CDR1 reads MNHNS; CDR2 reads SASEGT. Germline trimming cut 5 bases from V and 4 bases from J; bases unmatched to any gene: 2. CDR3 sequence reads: CASSQTSGYEQYF. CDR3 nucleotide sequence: TGTGCCAGCAGTCAGACTAGCGGGTACGAGCAGTACTTC.